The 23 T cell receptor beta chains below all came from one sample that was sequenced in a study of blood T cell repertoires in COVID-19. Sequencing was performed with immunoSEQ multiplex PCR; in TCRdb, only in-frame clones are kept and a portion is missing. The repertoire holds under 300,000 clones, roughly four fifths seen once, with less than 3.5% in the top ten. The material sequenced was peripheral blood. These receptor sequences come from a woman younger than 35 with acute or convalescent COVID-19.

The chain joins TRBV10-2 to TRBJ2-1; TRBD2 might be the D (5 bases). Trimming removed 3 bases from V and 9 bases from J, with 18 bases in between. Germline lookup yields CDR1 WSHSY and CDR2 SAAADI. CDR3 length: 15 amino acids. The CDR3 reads CASSEGWASLLEQFF. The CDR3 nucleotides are TGCGCCAGCAGTGAAGGTTGGGCTAGCTTACTTGAGCAGTTCTTC.

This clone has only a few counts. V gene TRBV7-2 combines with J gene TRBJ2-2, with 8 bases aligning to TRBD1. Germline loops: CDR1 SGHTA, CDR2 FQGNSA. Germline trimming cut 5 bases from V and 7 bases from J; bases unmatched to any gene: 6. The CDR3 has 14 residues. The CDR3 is CASSARTGIGELFF. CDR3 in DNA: TGTGCCAGCAGCGCAAGGACAGGGATCGGGGAGCTGTTTTTT.

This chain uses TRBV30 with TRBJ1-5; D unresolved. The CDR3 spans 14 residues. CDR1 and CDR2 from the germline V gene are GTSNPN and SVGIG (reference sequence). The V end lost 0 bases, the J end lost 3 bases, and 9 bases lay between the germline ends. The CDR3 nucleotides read TGTGCCTGGAGTGTATCTCAGGCCAATCAGCCCCAGCATTTT. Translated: CAWSVSQANQPQHF.

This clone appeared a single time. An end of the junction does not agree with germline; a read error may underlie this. The DNA for the CDR3 is TGTGCTAGCAGCCCGGGCGGGAAGACCCAGTACTTC. Amino acid sequence: CASSPGGKTQYF. The chain joins TRBV7-7 to TRBJ2-5; maybe TRBD2 (6 bases). Germline assignment: CDR1 SSHAT and CDR2 FNYEAQ (reference sequence). The CDR3 totals 12 residues.

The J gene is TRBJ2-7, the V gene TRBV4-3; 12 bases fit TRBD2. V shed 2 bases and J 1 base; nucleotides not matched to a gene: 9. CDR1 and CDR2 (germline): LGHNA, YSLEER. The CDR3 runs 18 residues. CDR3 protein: CASSQQTSGSFRSYEQYF. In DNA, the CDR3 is TGCGCCAGCAGCCAACAGACTAGCGGGAGTTTCAGGTCCTACGAGCAGTACTTC.

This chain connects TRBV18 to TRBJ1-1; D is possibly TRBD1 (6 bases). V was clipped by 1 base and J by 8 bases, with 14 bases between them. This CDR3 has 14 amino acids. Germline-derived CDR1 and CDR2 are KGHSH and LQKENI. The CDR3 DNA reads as TGTGCCAGCTCACCACTTGACAGGTTACAAGAAGCTTTCTTT. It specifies CASSPLDRLQEAFF.

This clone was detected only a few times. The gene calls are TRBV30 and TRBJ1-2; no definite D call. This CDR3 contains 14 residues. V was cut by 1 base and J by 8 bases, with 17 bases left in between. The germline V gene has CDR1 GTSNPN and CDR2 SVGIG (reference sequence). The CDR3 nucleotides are TGTGCCTGGAGTGCCCCCCCGGGGTTCGGCGGCTACACCTTC. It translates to CAWSAPPGFGGYTF.

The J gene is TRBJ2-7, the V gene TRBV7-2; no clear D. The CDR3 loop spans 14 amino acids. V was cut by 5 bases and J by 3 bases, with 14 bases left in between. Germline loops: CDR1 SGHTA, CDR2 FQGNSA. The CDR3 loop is CASSPQRRDYEQYF. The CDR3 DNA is TGTGCCAGCAGCCCCCAGAGGAGAGACTACGAGCAGTACTTC.

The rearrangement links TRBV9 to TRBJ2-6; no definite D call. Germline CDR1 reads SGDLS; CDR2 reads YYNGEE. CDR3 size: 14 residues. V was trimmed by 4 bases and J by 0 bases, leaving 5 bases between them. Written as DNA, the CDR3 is TGTGCCAGCAGCCCCCTCTCTGGGGCCAACGTCCTGACTTTC. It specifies CASSPLSGANVLTF.

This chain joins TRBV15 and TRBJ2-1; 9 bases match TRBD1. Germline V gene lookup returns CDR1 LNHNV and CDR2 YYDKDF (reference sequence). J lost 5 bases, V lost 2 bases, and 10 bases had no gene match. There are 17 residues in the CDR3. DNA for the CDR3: TGTGCCACCAGCAGAAAGAGAACAGGGGGCTTCAACAATGAGCAGTTCTTC. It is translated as CATSRKRTGGFNNEQFF. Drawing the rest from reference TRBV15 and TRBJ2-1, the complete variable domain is DAMVIQNPRYQVTQFGKPVTLSCSQTLNHNVMYWYQQKSSQAPKLLFHYYDKDFNNEADTPDNFQSRRPNTSFCFLDIRSPGLGDTAMYLCATSRKRTGGFNNEQFFGPGTRLTVL.

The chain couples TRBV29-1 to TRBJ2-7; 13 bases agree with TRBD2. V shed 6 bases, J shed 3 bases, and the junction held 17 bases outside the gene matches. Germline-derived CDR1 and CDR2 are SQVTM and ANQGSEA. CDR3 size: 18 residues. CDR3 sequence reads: CSVPQLAGGCKAGYEQYF. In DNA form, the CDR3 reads TGCAGCGTCCCCCAACTAGCGGGAGGGTGCAAGGCTGGCTACGAGCAGTACTTC.

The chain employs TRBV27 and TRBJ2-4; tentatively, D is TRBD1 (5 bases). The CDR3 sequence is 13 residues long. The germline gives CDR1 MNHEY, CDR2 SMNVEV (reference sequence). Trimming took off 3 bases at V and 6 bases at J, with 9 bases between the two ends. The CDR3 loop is CASSFGTGNIQYF. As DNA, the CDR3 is TGTGCCAGCAGTTTCGGAACAGGAAACATTCAGTACTTC.

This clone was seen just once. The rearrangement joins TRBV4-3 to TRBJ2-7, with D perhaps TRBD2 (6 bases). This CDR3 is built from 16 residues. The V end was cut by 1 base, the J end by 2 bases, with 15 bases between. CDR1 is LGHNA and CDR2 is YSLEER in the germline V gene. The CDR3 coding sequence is TGCGCCAGCAGCCAAGGGACCGGGACTCCTGCCTACGAGCAGTACTTC. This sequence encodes CASSQGTGTPAYEQYF.

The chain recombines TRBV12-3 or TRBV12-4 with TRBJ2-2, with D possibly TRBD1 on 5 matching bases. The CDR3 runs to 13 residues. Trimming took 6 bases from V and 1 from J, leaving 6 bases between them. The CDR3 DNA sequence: TGTGCCAGCAGCGACAGGAACACCGGGGAGCTGTTTTTT. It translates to CASSDRNTGELFF.

The CDR3 bases are TGCAGCGTTGAAGATCGCGCCGAAGCTTTCTTT. Its translation is CSVEDRAEAFF. The J gene is TRBJ1-1, the V gene TRBV29-1; D is ambiguous. The germline V gene has CDR1 SQVTM and CDR2 ANQGSEA. CDR3 length equals 11 residues. V dropped 0 bases and J dropped 8 bases, with 7 bases sitting between them.

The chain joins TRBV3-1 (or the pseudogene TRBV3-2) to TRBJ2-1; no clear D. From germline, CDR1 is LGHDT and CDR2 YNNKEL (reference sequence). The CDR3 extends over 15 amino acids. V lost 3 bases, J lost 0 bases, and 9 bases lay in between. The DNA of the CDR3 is TGTGCCAGCAGCCAGGGCTCGAGCTCCTACAATGAGCAGTTCTTC. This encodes CASSQGSSSYNEQFF.

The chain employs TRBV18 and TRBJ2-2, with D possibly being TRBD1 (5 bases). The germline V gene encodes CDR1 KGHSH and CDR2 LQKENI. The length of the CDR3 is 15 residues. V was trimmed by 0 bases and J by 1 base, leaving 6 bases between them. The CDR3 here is CASSPPGQNTGELFF. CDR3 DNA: TGTGCCAGCTCACCACCGGGGCAGAACACCGGGGAGCTGTTTTTT.

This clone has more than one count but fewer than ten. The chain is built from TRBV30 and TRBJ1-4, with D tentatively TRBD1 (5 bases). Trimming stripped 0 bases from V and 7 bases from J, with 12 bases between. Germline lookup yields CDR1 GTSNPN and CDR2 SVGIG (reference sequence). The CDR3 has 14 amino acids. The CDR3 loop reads CAWSVSGVSEKLFF. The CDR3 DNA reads TGTGCCTGGAGTGTATCGGGGGTTTCTGAAAAACTGTTTTTT. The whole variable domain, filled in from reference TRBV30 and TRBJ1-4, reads SQTIHQWPATLVQPVGSPLSLECTVEGTSNPNLYWYRQAAGRGLQLLFYSVGIGQISSEVPQNLSASRPQDRQFILSSKKLLLSDSGFYLCAWSVSGVSEKLFFGSGTQLSVL.

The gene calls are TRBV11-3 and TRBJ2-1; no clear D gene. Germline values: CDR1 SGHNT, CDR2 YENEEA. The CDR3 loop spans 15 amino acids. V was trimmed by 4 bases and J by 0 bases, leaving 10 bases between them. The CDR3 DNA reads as TGTGCCAGCAGCTACAAGGAGAGCTCCTACAATGAGCAGTTCTTC. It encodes CASSYKESSYNEQFF.

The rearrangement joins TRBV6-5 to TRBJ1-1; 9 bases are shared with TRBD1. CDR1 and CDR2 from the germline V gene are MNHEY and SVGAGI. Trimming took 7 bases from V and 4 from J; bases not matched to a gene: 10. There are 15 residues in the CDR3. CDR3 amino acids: CASNPGQGGGTEAFF. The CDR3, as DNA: TGTGCCAGCAACCCGGGACAGGGCGGGGGCACTGAAGCTTTCTTT.

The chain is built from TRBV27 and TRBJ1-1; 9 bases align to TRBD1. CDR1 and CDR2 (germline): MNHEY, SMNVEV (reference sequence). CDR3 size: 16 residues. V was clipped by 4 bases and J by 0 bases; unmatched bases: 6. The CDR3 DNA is TGTGCCAGCAGTTGGGGGGGACAGGGACTGAACACTGAAGCTTTCTTT. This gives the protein CASSWGGQGLNTEAFF.

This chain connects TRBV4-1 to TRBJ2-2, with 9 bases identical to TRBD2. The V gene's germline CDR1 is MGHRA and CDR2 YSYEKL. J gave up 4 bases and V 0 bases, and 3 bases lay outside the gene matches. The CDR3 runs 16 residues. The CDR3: CASSQETSGRTGELFF. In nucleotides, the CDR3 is TGCGCCAGCAGCCAAGAGACTAGCGGCCGCACCGGGGAGCTGTTTTTT.

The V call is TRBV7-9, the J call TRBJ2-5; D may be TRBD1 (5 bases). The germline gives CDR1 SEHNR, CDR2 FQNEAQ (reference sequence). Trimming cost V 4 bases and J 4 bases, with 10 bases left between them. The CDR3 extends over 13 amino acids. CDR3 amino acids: CASSSTESETQYF. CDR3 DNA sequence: TGTGCCAGCAGCTCGACAGAGTCAGAGACCCAGTACTTC.